Included here is one T cell receptor (beta chain) sequence, with context. No antigen is known for it. These data come from a study of blood T cells in healthy people across ages. Germline CDR1 and CDR2: KGHSH and LQKENI. Trimming took 2 bases from V and 1 from J; bases not matched to a gene: 4. The CDR3 totals 15 residues. Study findings and constraints: Greater diversity and more naive CD4+ cells were seen in long-lived donors than in aged donors. Across samples, TCR beta diversity tracked strongly with naive T cell percentage.

Each donor gave 9 to 10 milliliters of peripheral blood. Primers used in a second PCR of about 7 to 12 cycles were a sample-barcoded 5' primer and a J-beta primer mix. A template-switch adaptor that had 12 random nucleotides put a tag on each cDNA molecule. MiXCR, run by TCRdb on the 5' RACE reads, gives a single entry per CDR3 protein. The top ten clones hold about 22% of a sample with 580,000 or so distinct CDR3 sequences, around half of them seen once. The specimen was blood. This TCR derives from a man older than 75 in good health. V is TRBV18 and J is TRBJ2-5, with 7 positions matching TRBD1. The CDR3 nucleotides are TGTGCCAGCTCACCAAACAGGGGCCCCCAAGAGACCCAGTACTTC. It codes for CASSPNRGPQETQYF.